The TCR beta chain described here comes from a study of cytomegalovirus exposure and HLA in healthy donors (dated by TCRdb to the late 2010s). Regarding the complete study: An earlier analysis of approximately 640 of the donors reported 250 to 300 Gb of sequence data and 100 million to 130 million unique TCR beta sequences from 150 million to 200 million T cells. Approximately 300 gigabases of sequencing data and 70 million to 100 million unique TCR sequences were included in an early release covering about 700 HLA-typed donors. Of the 398 genotyped donors, over 70% fell in the genetic ancestry cluster associated with self-reported Caucasian donors. The study aimed to test whether signatures of past pathogen exposure could be identified by cataloging public T cell receptors. The study used immunosequencing to profile the T cell repertoires of 670 or so subjects and linked those repertoires to cytomegalovirus serostatus. Along with the 666-subject first cohort, a separate validation cohort of over 90 different subjects was used. The study combined high-throughput TCR immunosequencing, statistical association of individual TCRs with disease status, and machine learning to predict cytomegalovirus infection status. A later analysis re-examined previously published TCR beta repertoires from more than 650 donors and added high-resolution HLA genotyping to investigate patterns of TCR occurrence. In the later analysis, no new phenotypic data were used to find candidate immune exposures; instead, reliance was placed on TCR beta sequences and their occurrence across donors. An earlier analysis of 587 of the donors used high-throughput TCR beta sequencing to judge whether each TCR beta V gene segment behaved as functional or pseudogenic. Alongside the repertoire data, information on donor age, sex, ethnicity and CMV serostatus was compiled. In a later genetic analysis, genome-wide SNP genotypes for about three fifths of the roughly 670 donors were used, and that subset was treated as a discovery cohort. Every discovery cohort repertoire had been produced on one sequencing platform. HLA typing covered class I and class II loci at four-digit resolution. The number of donors typed differed by locus, with 629-630 for A, B, C, DRB1 and DQB1, approximately 500 for DQA1, approximately 570 for DPA1, and some 440 for DPB1. Four or five DR-DQ haplotypes were handled as single units for association and clustering because linkage in the cohort was strong. Among 350 to 400 genotyped donors of the cohort, an average of 235,054 unique TCR beta nucleotide sequences were sequenced per donor, roughly a sixth of them non-productive.

Taken from the germline V gene (reference sequence), the CDR1 and CDR2 loops are DFQATT and SNEGSKA. The junction carries 11 bases between V and J, which are trimmed by 4 bases and 7 bases respectively. The CDR3 runs 11 residues from the cysteine to the phenylalanine. Of all the DNA, just the CDR3 is kept, 33 bases in frame from base 1. Concerning this clone: Its antigen is currently not known. Base qualities were left out, and no much larger clone turns up one base away.

The cohort consisted of 670 or so healthy bone marrow donors. At the time of sampling, every cohort member was nominally healthy, though immune exposures that went unrecorded were likely present. The donor was CMV seropositive and was included in the group of 250 to 350 seropositive cohort members. Every donor gave a peripheral blood sample, and the peripheral blood mononuclear cells from that sample were used for TCR beta sequencing. Genomic DNA extraction from the blood cell samples was performed with the Qiagen DNeasy Blood Extraction Kit. Broad study findings and their caveats: This cohort had only TCR beta chains sequenced, and the lack of alpha or paired-chain data limited which features could be detected. According to a later genetic analysis, donors in an Asian-associated ancestry cluster had fewer N-insertions in productive TCRs than the roughly 660-donor mean. A later analysis found that HLA-associated TCR beta chains were more clonally expanded and had lower generation probabilities than equally common non-associated chains. In an earlier analysis of under 600 of the donors, most TCR beta V segments were observed in productive rearrangements about 87% or about 30% of the time, broadly matching IMGT annotations. Some IMGT-functional V segments, including TRBV6-2 and TRBV6-3, could not be distinguished by the 87-base-pair reads and were therefore excluded. V-gene and J-gene trimming of TCR beta chains was associated with a missense DCLRE1C variant in a later genetic analysis, and the association was replicated in an independent cohort. A further reported finding was that TCR beta sequences accurately predicted the HLA-A and HLA-B alleles for most subjects in the first cohort. The classifier was reported to diagnose cytomegalovirus status with high specificity and sensitivity in both the original and validation cohorts. Because HLA typing was unavailable for some donors at each locus, only the typed subset was used in association tests. Because counts were too low, fewer than 20 rarely observed V segments, including chromosome 9 orphons, were excluded from the earlier analysis of around 640 of the donors. Most TCR sequences were seen in very few donors, while some public TCRs were found in many individuals. In a later analysis, most CMV-associated TCR beta chains were found to appear HLA-restricted, with HLA associations seemingly driven largely by CMV exposure. The authors suggested that the approach could potentially be extended to other disease states and immunological phenotypes. According to a later analysis, parvovirus B19, influenza, CMV and Epstein-Barr virus appeared linked to several top co-occurrence clusters. A later analysis found that TCR association rates varied across HLA loci, with DRB1 alleles showing the most associated TCRs and HLA-C alleles the fewest. When HLA alleles, especially DR and DQ, strongly co-occurred, attributing TCR associations to individual alleles was difficult. A later analysis associated 16,951 TCR beta sequences with specific HLA alleles at a false discovery rate of 0.05. The study listed 164 TCR beta chains as associated with cytomegalovirus. The sequencing pipeline was judged likely to have produced a cluster of highly shared sequence variants as a technical artifact. In vitro tests confirmed that a few of the cytomegalovirus-associated TCR beta chains recognize cytomegalovirus antigens. Correlated functional status among segregating V segments might be attributable to linkage disequilibrium, but an unknown experimental factor could not be ruled out. The only immune exposure information available for the cohort was CMV serostatus. Presence/absence analyses assumed roughly uniform sequencing depth across donors, an assumption that may not hold.

Library creation used the immunoSEQ multiplex PCR assay. A mixture of 60 forward primers for TCR Vbeta segments and 13 reverse primers for TCR Jbeta segments was used in the multiplex PCR. The CDR3 region of rearranged TCR beta genes was amplified from genomic DNA with a multiplex PCR assay. The amplified TCR beta libraries were sequenced on the Illumina HiSeq System as 87-base-pair reads. The original methods were these. A later analysis tallied 75 million to 95 million unique TCR beta chains across the 640 or so repertoires, and about 10 million of those chains were shared by two or more donors. Raw reads were error-corrected and collapsed into unique sequences by a nearest-neighbor algorithm in which closely related sequences were merged to remove PCR and sequencing errors. Alignment of CDR3 sequences to IMGT reference sequences was used to assign V, D and J gene segments. For a sequence to be retained, a match of at least six nucleotides was required to both a V gene segment and a J gene segment. Rearrangements were classified as productive when the CDR3 lacked stop codons and remained in frame with V and J, and all other rearrangements were classified as non-productive. Following IMGT convention, CDR3 was defined as the stretch from the second conserved V-encoded cysteine up to the conserved J-encoded phenylalanine. The earlier analysis of fewer than 700 of the donors excluded sequences that lacked an unambiguous match to a single V gene segment. In an earlier analysis of 450 to 700 of the donors, V segments were called functional above 56.7% productive rearrangements and were called segregating when the between-donor standard deviation exceeded 5%. A statistical classification framework was built for diagnosing cytomegalovirus status from the catalog of TCR beta chain sequences. V and J gene assignment, in a later analysis, came from comparing TCR nucleotide sequences with IMGT/GENE-DB human TR gene sequences. Using the TCRdist pipeline, a later analysis assigned CDR3 sequences along with most-parsimonious VDJ recombination scenarios. In a later analysis, each TCR beta chain was defined by its CDR3 amino acid sequence together with its V-gene family, and reads without a unique V-gene family were excluded. A later analysis removed 592 highly shared, low-generation-probability nucleotide sequences to deal with suspected cross-contamination and a sequencing artifact. For each public chain, a later analysis derived a clonal expansion index from normalized ranks of inferred template counts within each repertoire. Generation probabilities in a later analysis came from a VDJ recombination model fitted to out-of-frame rearrangements, and those results were checked against IGoR. In a later analysis, hypergeometric tests were used to score TCR-TCR, TCR-HLA and TCR-CMV co-occurrence, with a repertoire-size bias correction applied to TCR pairs. In a later analysis, false discovery rates were estimated by permuting HLA or CMV assignments 20 times. In a later analysis, co-occurring TCRs were grouped with DBSCAN, and TCRdist sequence similarity was added when clustering was performed within HLA-allele-positive subsets. Co-occurrence clustering excluded repertoires with fewer than 30,000 or more than 120,000 public chains, plus five with anomalous nucleotide sharing. The clones in this table, taken by TCRdb from immuneACCESS, are in-frame only. Not every clone is retained; where verified, under half of the shortfall comes from an unresolved V gene, and the cause of the rest is unknown. V and J calls and clone size are as listed in that table; D and trimming were resolved from the DNA. Across this sample there are about 160,000 clones, with over 70% seen only once. In total, the top ten clones hold approximately 7% of the sample.

Material for sequencing was PBMCs. This receptor chain uses TRBV20-1 and TRBJ2-7; the best D guess is TRBD2, with 5 bases matching. The receptor's source is a male donor in good health and CMV-seropositive. The CDR3 reads as follows: CSAILKREQYF. Here is the DNA: TGCAGTGCTATTCTAAAGCGGGAGCAGTACTTC.